Listed below are T cell receptor beta chains from one sample, sequenced in a study of response to subunit inactivated influenza vaccine. TCRdb called the RT-PCR reads again in MiXCR, with one record for every CDR3 protein. The sample holds 650,000 to 800,000 distinct CDR3 sequences, around 13% seen once. Sequenced material: PBMCs from blood, taken 14 to 15 days before vaccination. Receptors were obtained from a man between 45 and 60 years old who received an inactivated influenza vaccine. Both conserved end residues are part of each CDR3. The order of the fields is clone size, J gene, V gene, D gene, CDR3 protein, CDR3 DNA. The D gene is left open where the match is weak. Clone size is not always given. Where it is, it says once, few, many or a class for expanded clones.

>NA|TRBJ1-1|TRBV27|NA
CASSFARGRGTEAFF
TGTGCCAGCAGTTTTGCCAGGGGTCGTGGGACTGAAGCTTTCTTT
>NA|TRBJ2-7|TRBV14|TRBD1
CASSRSGQGGYEQYF
TGTGCCAGCAGCCGATCGGGACAGGGGGGATACGAGCAGTACTTC
>NA|TRBJ2-7|TRBV7-2|TRBD1
CASKVTGLVHEQYF
TGTGCCAGCAAGGTGACAGGGTTAGTCCACGAGCAGTACTTC
>NA|TRBJ2-1|TRBV20-1|NA
CSASRGLYNEQFF
TGCAGTGCTAGTCGGGGACTCTACAATGAGCAGTTCTTC
>NA|TRBJ2-7|TRBV6-2/TRBV6-3|TRBD2
CASSYSALAEGYSYEQYF
TGTGCCAGCAGTTACTCGGCACTAGCGGAAGGGTATTCCTACGAGCAGTACTTC
>NA|TRBJ2-7|TRBV6-2/TRBV6-3|NA
CASSSRQYPYF
TGTGCCAGCAGTTCTCGACAGTATCCGTACTTC
>many|TRBJ2-3|TRBV4-3|NA
CASSQDLLTDTQYF
TGCGCCAGCAGCCAAGATCTCCTCACAGATACGCAGTATTTT
>NA|TRBJ1-1|TRBV28|NA
CATRNTEAFF
TGTGCCACCCGAAACACTGAAGCTTTCTTT
>few|TRBJ2-7|TRBV21-1|NA
CASSKAISGRGGSYEQYF
TGTGCCAGCAGCAAAGCTATTAGCGGGAGAGGGGGCTCCTACGAGCAGTACTTC
>NA|TRBJ2-1|TRBV7-2|NA
CASSLDGQRSNEQFF
TGTGCCAGCAGCTTAGATGGACAGCGGAGCAATGAGCAGTTCTTC
>many|TRBJ2-5|TRBV12-3/TRBV12-4|TRBD1
CASSGGQDQYQETQYF
TGTGCCAGCAGTGGAGGACAGGACCAGTACCAAGAGACCCAGTACTTC
>NA|TRBJ2-5|TRBV2|NA
CASSEGRWGQETQYF
TGTGCCAGCAGTGAGGGGCGGTGGGGCCAAGAGACCCAGTACTTC
>few|TRBJ2-3|TRBV28|NA
CASSPNGAGHGDTQYF
TGTGCCAGCAGTCCTAACGGGGCGGGGCACGGAGATACGCAGTATTTT
>few|TRBJ1-2|TRBV20-1|NA
CSATYRGGIHGYTF
TGCAGTGCCACCTATCGGGGCGGGATTCATGGCTACACCTTC
>few|TRBJ2-1|TRBV6-1|NA
CASSEGNYNEQFF
TGTGCCAGCAGTGAGGGGAACTACAATGAGCAGTTCTTC
>NA|TRBJ1-3|TRBV11-2|NA
CASSSMTQSGNTIYF
TGTGCCAGCAGCTCAATGACGCAGTCTGGAAACACCATATATTTT
>NA|TRBJ2-6|TRBV3-1|TRBD2
CASSQGWRGTYSGANVLTF
TGTGCCAGCAGCCAAGGTTGGCGGGGGACCTACTCTGGGGCCAACGTCCTGACTTTC
>NA|TRBJ1-4|TRBV5-5|NA
CASSSIGAGGEKLFF
TGTGCCAGCAGCTCGATAGGAGCCGGGGGGGAAAAACTGTTTTTT
>NA|TRBJ2-1|TRBV10-3|NA
CAISEPGIIYNEQFF
TGTGCCATCAGTGAGCCAGGGATTATTTACAATGAGCAGTTCTTC
>NA|TRBJ2-1|TRBV27|TRBD2
CASSLSFAGGPIEQFF
TGTGCCAGCAGTTTATCATTCGCGGGAGGGCCCATCGAGCAGTTCTTC
>many|TRBJ2-3|TRBV20-1|TRBD2
CGGSGTTDTQYF
TGCGGGGGGAGCGGGACCACAGATACGCAGTATTTT
>few|TRBJ2-2|TRBV20-1|NA
CSARDLAGELFF
TGCAGTGCTAGAGATTTAGCCGGGGAGCTGTTTTTT
>NA|TRBJ2-1|TRBV13|TRBD1
CASSSDRGKWQFF
TGTGCCAGCAGCTCGGACAGGGGGAAGTGGCAGTTCTTC
>NA|TRBJ1-5|TRBV30|NA
CAWSSGVGISNQPQHF
TGTGCCTGGAGTTCGGGGGTAGGGATCAGCAATCAGCCCCAGCATTTT
>few|TRBJ2-2|TRBV5-1|NA
CASSLNIENTGELFF
TGCGCCAGCAGCTTGAATATTGAGAACACCGGGGAGCTGTTTTTT
>few|TRBJ1-1|TRBV4-1|NA
CASSQVTAGLPGGEAFF
TGCGCCAGCAGCCAAGTTACGGCCGGGCTTCCGGGGGGTGAAGCTTTCTTT
>NA|TRBJ1-2|TRBV6-2/TRBV6-3|TRBD1
CAILTGDYGYTF
TGTGCCATCCTTACAGGGGACTATGGCTACACCTTC
>NA|TRBJ2-3|TRBV5-1|NA
CASSPTRRGPRTDTQYF
TGCGCCAGCAGCCCCACCAGGCGGGGCCCAAGGACAGATACGCAGTATTTT
>many|TRBJ2-7|TRBV12-3/TRBV12-4|NA
CASTQVPSYEQYF
TGTGCCAGCACCCAAGTACCCTCCTACGAGCAGTACTTC
>many|TRBJ2-1|TRBV12-3/TRBV12-4|NA
CASSPNSYNEQFF
TGTGCCAGCAGTCCAAATAGCTACAATGAGCAGTTCTTC
>many|TRBJ2-1|TRBV7-3|NA
CASSISRDWGNEQFF
TGTGCCAGCAGCATTTCCCGCGACTGGGGTAATGAGCAGTTCTTC
>many|TRBJ1-2|TRBV5-1|NA
CASSMGGEGYGYTF
TGCGCCAGTTCGATGGGGGGCGAAGGCTATGGCTACACCTTC
>few|TRBJ1-2|TRBV6-2/TRBV6-3|TRBD1
CASSQGQGVIENGYTF
TGTGCCAGCAGTCAAGGACAGGGAGTGATTGAAAATGGCTACACCTTC
>NA|TRBJ2-3|TRBV5-1|NA
CASSLAPGSGTDTQYF
TGCGCCAGCAGCTTGGCCCCGGGAAGTGGCACAGATACGCAGTATTTT
>few|TRBJ2-7|TRBV6-2/TRBV6-3|NA
CASSRRFEQYF
TGTGCCAGCAGCAGACGCTTTGAGCAGTACTTC
>NA|TRBJ2-5|TRBV20-1|TRBD1
CSARVFDRASQETQYF
TGCAGTGCTAGAGTTTTTGACAGGGCGTCCCAAGAGACCCAGTACTTC
>few|TRBJ1-5|TRBV10-3|TRBD1
CAISGTGGQPQHF
TGTGCCATCAGTGGGACAGGGGGTCAGCCCCAGCATTTT
>few|TRBJ2-7|TRBV6-5|NA
CASSYSSEHYSYEQYF
TGTGCCAGCAGTTACTCGAGCGAGCACTACTCCTACGAGCAGTACTTC
>NA|TRBJ2-4|TRBV11-1|TRBD2
CASSVSGTSGPLAKNIQYF
TGTGCCAGCAGCGTATCCGGGACTAGCGGACCACTAGCCAAAAACATTCAGTACTTC
>NA|TRBJ1-1|TRBV6-1|NA
CASSERGHSYPEAFF
TGTGCCAGCAGTGAAAGGGGACACTCTTACCCTGAAGCTTTCTTT
>few|TRBJ1-5|TRBV18|NA
CASSSQARDQPQHF
TGTGCCAGCTCATCCCAGGCCCGGGATCAGCCCCAGCATTTT
>NA|TRBJ2-7|TRBV10-3|TRBD2
CATGPQTSGSYEQYF
TGTGCCACGGGCCCCCAGACTAGCGGGAGTTACGAGCAGTACTTC
>NA|TRBJ1-1|TRBV20-1|TRBD1
CSARQGYTEAFF
TGCAGTGCCAGACAGGGGTATACTGAAGCTTTCTTT
>NA|TRBJ2-1|TRBV27|NA
CATYGADYNEQFF
TGTGCCACCTACGGGGCAGACTACAATGAGCAGTTCTTC
>few|TRBJ2-2|TRBV20-1|TRBD2
CSARAPQRGDTGELFF
TGCAGTGCTAGAGCCCCCCAGCGGGGGGACACCGGGGAGCTGTTTTTT
>NA|TRBJ2-5|TRBV11-3|NA
CASSLADGKTQYF
TGTGCCAGCAGCTTAGCGGATGGAAAGACCCAGTACTTC
>NA|TRBJ2-5|TRBV20-1|NA
CSARDLRVQETQYF
TGCAGTGCTAGAGATCTGAGGGTCCAAGAGACCCAGTACTTC
>NA|TRBJ1-1|TRBV3-1|NA
CASSRRGTMNTEAFF
TGTGCCAGCAGCCGCCGTGGGACCATGAACACTGAAGCTTTCTTT
>NA|TRBJ1-1|TRBV20-1|TRBD1
CSARRWVRDRDTEAFF
TGCAGTGCTAGGAGATGGGTAAGGGACAGGGACACTGAAGCTTTCTTT
>few|TRBJ1-4|TRBV4-3|NA
CASSHRRTAHNEKLFF
TGCGCCAGCAGCCATCGACGGACAGCTCATAATGAAAAACTGTTTTTT
>NA|TRBJ1-6|TRBV7-8|TRBD1
CASTFGDRRNSPLHF
TGTGCCAGCACCTTCGGGGACAGACGAAATTCACCCCTCCACTTT
>NA|TRBJ2-2|TRBV12-3/TRBV12-4|NA
CASRLTGLSTGELFF
TGTGCCAGCAGACTTACAGGGTTGAGCACCGGGGAGCTGTTTTTT
>NA|TRBJ2-5|TRBV15|NA
CATSPGGRETQYF
TGTGCCACCAGCCCCGGGGGTCGGGAGACCCAGTACTTC